This T cell receptor (beta chain) was captured in a study of blood T cell repertoires in COVID-19. Turning to the study itself: Nucleic acid was either cDNA or gDNA, and it came from T cells, B-cell-depleted T cells, or PBMCs.

Method: immunoSEQ multiplex PCR; TCRdb's copy keeps in-frame clones and lacks some. The sample holds 140,000 or so clones, 75% to 85% seen once. Sample: peripheral blood. This TCR was sampled from a man aged 50-60 years with acute or convalescent COVID-19.

CDR3 nucleotide sequence: TGTGCCAGCAGGTCGGGATACGAGCAGTACTTC. It encodes CASRSGYEQYF. This rearrangement joins TRBV6-5 to TRBJ2-7; a possible D gene is TRBD2 (5 bases). Trimming cost V 6 bases and J 4 bases, with 7 bases left between them. This CDR3 has 11 amino acids. CDR1 MNHEY and CDR2 SVGAGI come from the germline V gene.